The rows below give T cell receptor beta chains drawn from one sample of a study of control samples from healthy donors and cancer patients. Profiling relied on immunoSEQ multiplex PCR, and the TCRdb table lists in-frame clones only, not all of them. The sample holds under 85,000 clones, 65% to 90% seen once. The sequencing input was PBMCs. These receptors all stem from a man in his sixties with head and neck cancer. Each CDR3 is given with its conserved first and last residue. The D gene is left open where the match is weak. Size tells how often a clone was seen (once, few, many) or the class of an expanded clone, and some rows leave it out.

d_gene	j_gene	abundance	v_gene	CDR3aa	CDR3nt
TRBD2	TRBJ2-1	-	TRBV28	CASSPPSGRQLYEQFF	TGTGCCAGCAGTCCCCCCAGCGGGAGGCAACTATATGAGCAGTTCTTC
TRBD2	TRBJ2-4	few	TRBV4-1	CASSRIAGEGDIQYF	TGCGCCAGCAGCCGTATAGCGGGAGAAGGGGACATTCAGTACTTC
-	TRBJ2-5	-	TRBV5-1	CASSHSRDILTQYF	TGCGCCAGCAGCCACAGCCGGGACATCCTGACCCAGTACTTC
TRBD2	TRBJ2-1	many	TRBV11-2	CASSSLRGTSAPQFF	TGTGCCAGCAGCTCACTAAGAGGGACTAGCGCCCCCCAGTTCTTC
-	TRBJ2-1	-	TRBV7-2	CASSLVGTGSYNEQFF	TGTGCCAGCAGCTTAGTTGGTACGGGATCCTACAATGAGCAGTTCTTC
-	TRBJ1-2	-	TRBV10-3	CAIRAPEKGNGYTF	TGTGCCATCAGAGCCCCAGAAAAGGGGAATGGCTACACCTTC
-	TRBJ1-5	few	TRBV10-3	CAIGPGFDQPQHF	TGTGCCATCGGTCCGGGTTTCGATCAGCCCCAGCATTTT
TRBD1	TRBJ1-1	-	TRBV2	CASLGTGVWSTEAFF	TGTGCCAGCCTTGGGACAGGGGTATGGAGCACTGAAGCTTTCTTT
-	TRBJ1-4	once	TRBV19	CASSLSLGVTNEKLFF	TGTGCCAGTAGCCTTTCATTGGGGGTAACTAATGAAAAACTGTTTTTT
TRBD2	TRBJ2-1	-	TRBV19	CASSQNSGYNEQFF	TGTGCCAGTAGTCAAAATAGCGGGTACAATGAGCAGTTCTTC
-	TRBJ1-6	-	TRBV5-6	CASSFGSSPLHF	TGTGCCAGCAGCTTCGGTTCTTCACCCCTCCACTTT
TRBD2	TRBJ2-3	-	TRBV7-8	CASSHRGGSDTQYF	TGTGCCAGCAGCCACCGGGGAGGGTCAGATACGCAGTATTTT
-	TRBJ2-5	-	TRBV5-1	CASSLGEETQYF	TGCGCCAGCAGCTTGGGGGAGGAGACCCAGTACTTC
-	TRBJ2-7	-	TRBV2	CASRVPGTNEQYF	TGTGCCAGCAGAGTACCGGGAACCAACGAGCAGTACTTC
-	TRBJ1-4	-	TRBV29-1	CSVVGRAGEKLFF	TGCAGCGTTGTGGGCAGGGCGGGAGAAAAACTGTTTTTT
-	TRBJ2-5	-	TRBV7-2	CASSSYGTKETQYF	TGTGCCAGCAGCTCCTATGGGACAAAAGAGACCCAGTACTTC
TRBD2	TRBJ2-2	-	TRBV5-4	CASGGLAGVGGELFF	TGTGCCAGCGGCGGACTAGCGGGAGTGGGCGGGGAGCTGTTTTTT
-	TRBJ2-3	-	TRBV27	CASSLWGTLGGAQYF	TGTGCCAGCAGTTTATGGGGGACTTTGGGCGGGGCGCAGTATTTT
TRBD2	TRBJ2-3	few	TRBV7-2	CASSFREGTDTQYF	TGTGCCAGCAGCTTCCGGGAGGGTACAGATACGCAGTATTTT
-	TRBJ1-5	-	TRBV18	CASSPGRDQPQHF	TGTGCCAGCTCACCGGGACGGGATCAGCCCCAGCATTTT
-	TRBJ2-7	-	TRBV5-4	CASSDLKFGVDEQYF	TGTGCCAGCAGCGACCTGAAATTTGGTGTGGACGAGCAGTACTTC
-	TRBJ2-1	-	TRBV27	CASSQNRDNNEQFF	TGTGCCAGCAGTCAAAACAGGGATAACAATGAGCAGTTCTTC
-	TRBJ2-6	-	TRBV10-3	CAISEGGTGANVLTF	TGTGCCATCAGTGAGGGTGGGACTGGGGCCAACGTCCTGACTTTC
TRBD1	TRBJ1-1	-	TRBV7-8	CASSLGATGDFTEAFF	TGTGCCAGCAGCTTAGGGGCGACAGGGGACTTCACTGAAGCTTTCTTT
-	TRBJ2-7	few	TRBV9	CASSVAPYAYEQYF	TGTGCCAGCAGCGTAGCGCCGTACGCCTACGAGCAGTACTTC
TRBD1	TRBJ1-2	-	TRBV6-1	CASSGGGTDGVYGYTF	TGTGCCAGCAGTGGGGGGGGGACAGATGGAGTCTATGGCTACACCTTC
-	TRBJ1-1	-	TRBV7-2	CASSSPGNTEAFF	TGTGCCAGCAGCTCCCCAGGGAACACTGAAGCTTTCTTT
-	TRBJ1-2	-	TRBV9	CASSVVGGRGYTF	TGTGCCAGCAGCGTAGTGGGTGGGAGGGGCTACACCTTC
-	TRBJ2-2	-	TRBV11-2	CASSLSGAAGELFF	TGTGCCAGCAGCTTATCGGGTGCCGCCGGGGAGCTGTTTTTT
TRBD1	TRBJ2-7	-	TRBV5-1	CASSLDATGVSEQYF	TGCGCCAGCAGCTTGGATGCGACAGGGGTCTCCGAGCAGTACTTC
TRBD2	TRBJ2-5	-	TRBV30	CACGVAGGGETQYF	TGTGCCTGCGGAGTAGCGGGAGGAGGAGAGACCCAGTACTTC
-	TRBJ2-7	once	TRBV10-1	CASGIQGGEQYF	TGCGCCAGCGGGATTCAGGGGGGCGAGCAGTACTTC
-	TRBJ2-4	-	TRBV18	CASSPIGGTLAKNIQYF	TGTGCCAGCTCACCAATTGGGGGAACCCTAGCCAAAAACATTCAGTACTTC
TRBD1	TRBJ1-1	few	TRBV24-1	CATSDPATGSEAFF	TGTGCCACCAGTGACCCGGCGACAGGGTCTGAAGCTTTCTTT
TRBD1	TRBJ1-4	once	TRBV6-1	CASSDPGGGQPEKLFF	TGTGCCAGCAGTGACCCGGGGGGGGGACAGCCTGAAAAACTGTTTTTT
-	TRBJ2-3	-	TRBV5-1	CASSLWGSSTDTQYF	TGCGCCAGCAGCTTGTGGGGGTCTAGCACAGATACGCAGTATTTT
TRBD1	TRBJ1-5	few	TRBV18	CASSPPGQGVGQPQHF	TGTGCCAGCTCACCGCCCGGACAGGGGGTCGGACAGCCCCAGCATTTT
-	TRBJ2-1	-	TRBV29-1	CSVEGTLDEQFF	TGCAGCGTTGAAGGGACTCTAGATGAGCAGTTCTTC
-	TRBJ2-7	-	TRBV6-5	CASSYPAGGSGGQYF	TGTGCCAGCAGTTACCCAGCTGGGGGTTCCGGCGGGCAGTACTTC
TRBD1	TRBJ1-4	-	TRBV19	CASRRQGAAGEKLFF	TGTGCCAGTAGGAGACAGGGAGCCGCGGGGGAAAAACTGTTTTTT
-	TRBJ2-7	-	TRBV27	CASSLRSTRYEQYF	TGTGCCAGCAGTTTACGATCAACGCGCTACGAGCAGTACTTC
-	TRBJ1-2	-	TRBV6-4	CASSDPEGYGYTF	TGTGCCAGCAGTGACCCGGAGGGCTATGGCTACACCTTC
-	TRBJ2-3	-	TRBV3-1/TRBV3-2	CASSRPRDSASDTQYF	TGTGCCAGCAGCCGACCTAGGGATAGCGCATCAGATACGCAGTATTTT
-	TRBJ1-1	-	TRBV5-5	CASTSDSWGTEAFF	TGTGCCAGCACCTCGGACAGCTGGGGGACTGAAGCTTTCTTT
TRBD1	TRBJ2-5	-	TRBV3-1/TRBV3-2	CASSRGQAQETQYF	TGTGCCAGCAGCCGTGGACAGGCGCAAGAGACCCAGTACTTC
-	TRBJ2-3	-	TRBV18	CASSPLTQGTDTQYF	TGTGCCAGCTCACCGCTTACCCAGGGCACAGATACGCAGTATTTT
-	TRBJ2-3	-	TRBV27	CASSTKMWEQTDTQYF	TGTGCCAGCAGTACTAAGATGTGGGAGCAAACAGATACGCAGTATTTT
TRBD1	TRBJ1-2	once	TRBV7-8	CASSWVNSPGQGYYGYTF	TGTGCCAGCAGCTGGGTTAACAGTCCGGGACAGGGATATTATGGCTACACCTTC
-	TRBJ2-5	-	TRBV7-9	CASSLGAGVDETQYF	TGTGCCAGCAGCTTAGGCGCAGGGGTAGATGAGACCCAGTACTTC
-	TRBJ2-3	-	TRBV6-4	CASSDGGRTDTQYF	TGTGCCAGCAGTGACGGAGGGCGCACAGATACGCAGTATTTT
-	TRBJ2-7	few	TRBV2	CASTQVPGGSYEQYF	TGTGCCAGCACCCAAGTCCCTGGGGGATCCTACGAGCAGTACTTC
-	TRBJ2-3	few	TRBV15	CATSSARGASTDTQYF	TGTGCCACCAGCAGCGCCCGGGGGGCGAGCACAGATACGCAGTATTTT
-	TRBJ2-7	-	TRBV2	CASSERGQWAGGREEQYF	TGTGCCAGCAGTGAGAGGGGGCAATGGGCGGGAGGACGGGAGGAGCAGTACTTC
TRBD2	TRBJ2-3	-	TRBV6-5	CASSYGGEGDTQYF	TGTGCCAGCAGTTACGGGGGGGAGGGTGATACGCAGTATTTT
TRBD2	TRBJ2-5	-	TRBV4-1	CASSQDSPGGETQYF	TGCGCCAGCAGCCAAGATAGCCCGGGAGGGGAGACCCAGTACTTC
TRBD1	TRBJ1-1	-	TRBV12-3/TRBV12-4	CASIRTGNTEAFF	TGTGCCAGCATTAGGACAGGGAACACTGAAGCTTTCTTT
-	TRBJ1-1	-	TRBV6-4	CASSAEGGVTEAFF	TGTGCCAGCAGTGCCGAAGGGGGAGTCACTGAAGCTTTCTTT
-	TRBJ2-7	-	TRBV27	CASSPLNSYEQYF	TGTGCCAGCAGCCCTCTGAATTCCTACGAGCAGTACTTC
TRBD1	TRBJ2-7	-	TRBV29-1	CSVARALPGQGAGEQYF	TGCAGCGTCGCACGGGCGCTCCCGGGACAGGGGGCGGGCGAGCAGTACTTC
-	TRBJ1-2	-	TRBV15	CATSGIQDRNYGYTF	TGTGCCACCAGCGGAATACAGGACAGAAACTATGGCTACACCTTC